Listed here is a single TCR beta chain. Its antigen is undetermined. V lost 2 bases and J 4 bases, leaving 5 bases between the germline ends. Germline loops: CDR1 LGHDT, CDR2 YNNKEL (reference sequence). The length of the CDR3 is 13 residues. The data originate from a study of T cell responses to AZD1222 COVID-19 vaccine. Study findings and constraints: There were vaccine-associated CD4 TCRs across spike, dominant at 160-218 and 743-854. Most donors were white British and more were female, and clonal diversity was possibly underestimated.

Clones were sequenced by immunoSEQ multiplex PCR, and TCRdb holds only the in-frame ones, with some missing. The sample records 200,000 to 250,000 clones, 90% to 95% being singletons. This specimen was peripheral blood, taken on day 0 of MenACWY control vaccination. The receptor's source is an adult in good health. The rearrangement links TRBV3-1 (or the pseudogene TRBV3-2) to TRBJ2-2; D is unclear. The CDR3 nucleotides are TGTGCCAGCAGCCAACATCCCACCGGGGAGCTGTTTTTT. This codes for CASSQHPTGELFF.